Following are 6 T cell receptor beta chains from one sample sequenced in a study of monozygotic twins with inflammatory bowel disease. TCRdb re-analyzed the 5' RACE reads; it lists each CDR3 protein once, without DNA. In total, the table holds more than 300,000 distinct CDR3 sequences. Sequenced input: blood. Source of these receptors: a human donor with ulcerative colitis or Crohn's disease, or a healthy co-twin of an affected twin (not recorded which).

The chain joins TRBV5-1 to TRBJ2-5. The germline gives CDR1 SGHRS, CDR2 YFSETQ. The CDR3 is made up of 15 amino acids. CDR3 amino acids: CASSLGSRLGETQYF.

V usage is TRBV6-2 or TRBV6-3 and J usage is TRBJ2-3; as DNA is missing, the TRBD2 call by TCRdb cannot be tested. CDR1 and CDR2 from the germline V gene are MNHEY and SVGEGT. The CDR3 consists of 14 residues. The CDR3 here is CASTPRGGTDTQYF.

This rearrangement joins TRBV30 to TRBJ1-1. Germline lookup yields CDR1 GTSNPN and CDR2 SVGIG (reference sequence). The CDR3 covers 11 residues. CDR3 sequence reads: CAWSDPAEAFF.

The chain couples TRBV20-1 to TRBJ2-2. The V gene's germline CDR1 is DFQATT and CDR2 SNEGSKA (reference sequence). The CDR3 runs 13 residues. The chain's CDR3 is CSARPFASGELFF.

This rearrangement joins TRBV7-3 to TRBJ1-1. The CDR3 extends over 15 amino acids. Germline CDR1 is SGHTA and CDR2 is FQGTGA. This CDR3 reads CVTATTGLSYTEAFF.

The CDR3 here is CATISPAGGRTGELFF. The V call is TRBV28, the J call TRBJ2-2; TCRdb outputs TRBD2, but without DNA this stays unchecked. Germline loops: CDR1 MDHEN, CDR2 SYDVKM. CDR3 length equals 16 residues.